This is a list of T cell receptor beta chains from one sample in a study of T cell responses to AZD1222 COVID-19 vaccine. TCRdb's table, derived via immunoSEQ multiplex PCR, lists solely in-frame clones and lacks some. Of about 130,000 clones listed, 90% to 95% are singletons. The input for sequencing was peripheral blood, taken 28 days after the second AZD1222 dose. The receptor set was obtained from an adult who received the AZD1222 COVID-19 vaccine. The CDR3 runs from the conserved cysteine through the conserved F or W. D genes are given only for firm matches. Where a row states a size, it is once, few, many or the class of an expanded clone; other rows omit it.

j_gene | abundance | d_gene | v_gene | CDR3nt | CDR3aa
TRBJ1-2 | NA | TRBD1 | TRBV6-5 | TGTGCCAGCAGCTCCGGACAGGGGGCTATCTATGGCTACACCTTC | CASSSGQGAIYGYTF
TRBJ1-2 | NA | TRBD1 | TRBV18 | TGTGCCAGCTCACCGGACAGGGCGTGGGGCTATGGCTACACCTTC | CASSPDRAWGYGYTF
TRBJ1-5 | NA | NA | TRBV12-3/TRBV12-4 | TGTGCCAGCAGTACCTTGGGGCCCCAGCATTTT | CASSTLGPQHF
TRBJ1-6 | few | NA | TRBV18 | TGTGCCAGCTCACCAGGGGGGCGCGAGTCACCCCTCCACTTT | CASSPGGRESPLHF
TRBJ2-3 | NA | TRBD1 | TRBV5-6 | TGTGCCAGCAGCTTGGGCCGGGGACAGAACACAGATACGCAGTATTTT | CASSLGRGQNTDTQYF
TRBJ2-1 | once | NA | TRBV27 | TGTGCCAGCAGCTTGAAAAGGGCTCACAATGAGCAGTTCTTC | CASSLKRAHNEQFF
TRBJ2-7 | NA | NA | TRBV2 | TGTGCCAGCAGTGAATTGGGGCTCGGCGCCAGCGACTACGAGCAGTACTTC | CASSELGLGASDYEQYF
TRBJ2-1 | once | NA | TRBV5-1 | TGCGCCAGCAGCTTGGGGGCAGGCCTGAGCTCCTACAATGAGCAGTTCTTC | CASSLGAGLSSYNEQFF
TRBJ2-1 | NA | NA | TRBV28 | TGTGCCGCCCAACGGGGGCCCATTAAGCAGTTCTTC | CAAQRGPIKQFF
TRBJ2-6 | NA | TRBD1 | TRBV24-1 | TGTGCCACCAGTGACCCTAAAGACAGGGACCGGGGGGCCAACGTCCTGACTTTC | CATSDPKDRDRGANVLTF
TRBJ1-2 | NA | TRBD1 | TRBV3-1/TRBV3-2 | TGTGCCAGCAGCCCCGGACAGGGGGCGGATGGCTACACCTTC | CASSPGQGADGYTF